This T cell receptor (beta chain) was recorded in a study of blood T cells in healthy people across ages. Study context: When template switching was applied, about one barcoded beta molecule was captured per two T cells.

Each of the donors had around 9 milliliters of peripheral blood drawn into EDTA-treated Vacutainer tubes. Study-level results: Per million T cells, TCR beta diversity dropped roughly linearly as age increased.

A second PCR of 7 to 11 cycles used a sample-barcoded 5' primer and a J-beta primer mix. TCRdb itself ran the 5' RACE reads through MiXCR, one entry per CDR3 protein. Of about 1.4 million distinct CDR3 sequences listed, almost 60% are singletons. A word on this clonotype: Antigen specificity is unknown.

The clonotype was recovered from a man aged 18 to 30 in good health. The sequenced material came from blood.

CDR3 loop: CATSRARVNEKLFF. CDR3 DNA sequence: TGTGCCACCAGCAGAGCACGGGTCAATGAAAAACTGTTTTTT. The chain recombines TRBV15 with TRBJ1-4; D is undetermined. CDR1 and CDR2 from the germline V gene are LNHNV and YYDKDF (reference sequence). The CDR3 is 14 amino acids. V lost 1 base and J 5 bases, leaving 8 bases between the germline ends.